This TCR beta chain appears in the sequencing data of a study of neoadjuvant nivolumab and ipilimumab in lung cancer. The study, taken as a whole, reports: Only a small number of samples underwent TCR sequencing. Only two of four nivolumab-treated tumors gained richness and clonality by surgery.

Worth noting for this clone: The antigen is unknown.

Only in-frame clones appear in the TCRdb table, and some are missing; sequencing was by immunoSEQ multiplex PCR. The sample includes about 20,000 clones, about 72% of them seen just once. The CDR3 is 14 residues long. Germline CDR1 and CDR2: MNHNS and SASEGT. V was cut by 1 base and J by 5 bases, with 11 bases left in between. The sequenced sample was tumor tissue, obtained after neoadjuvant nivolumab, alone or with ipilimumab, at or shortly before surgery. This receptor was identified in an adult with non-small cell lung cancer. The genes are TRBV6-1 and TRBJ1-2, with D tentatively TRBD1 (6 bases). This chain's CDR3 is CASSEVEDSYGYTF. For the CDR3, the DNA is TGTGCCAGCAGTGAAGTGGAGGACAGTTATGGCTACACCTTC.